This T cell receptor beta chain is from a study of regulatory T cells in long-lasting Graves disease. Germline CDR1 SGHDN, CDR2 FVKESK. The trim removed 0 bases at V and 0 bases at J, leaving 5 bases unmatched. The CDR3 totals 17 residues. Time point denoted: newly diagnosed GD, antithyroid drugs for less than 3 months. The TCR library was made from RNA that had been extracted from PBMCs in TRIzol. The authors built TCR beta libraries using iRepertoire HTBI primers and Arm-PCR of CDR3 regions. From the multiplex PCR reads, TCRdb called clonotypes with MiXCR, one entry per CDR3 protein. The table lists roughly 420,000 distinct CDR3 sequences, about a sixth of them singletons, with about 10% in the top ten. This clonotype occurred many times. A further study also used this sample, focusing on T cells in Graves' hyperthyroidism and ophthalmopathy. That source reports: Hyperthyroidism in the patients, aged 18 to 65, was newly diagnosed and under 2 months in duration. Patients with uncontrolled infections, other autoimmune diseases, pregnancy or lactation were excluded.

The material sequenced was peripheral blood mononuclear cells (PBMCs), taken at new diagnosis, from a patient treated with antithyroid drugs. This sequence was found in a young woman with Graves disease. The genes are TRBV14 and TRBJ2-1; 7 bases align to TRBD2. As DNA, the CDR3 is TGTGCCAGCAGCCAAGATTGGGGCGGGAGCTCCTACAATGAGCAGTTCTTC. Translating gives CASSQDWGGSSYNEQFF.